The present T cell receptor (beta chain) was sequenced within a study of T cell clonotyping in hematopoietic cell transplantation. Per germline, CDR1 LGHNA and CDR2 YSLEER. The CDR3 runs 14 residues. V lost 0 bases to trimming and J lost 7 bases, with 12 bases between them. Assay used: immunoSEQ multiplex PCR; TCRdb lists only in-frame clones, some missing. The table lists over 10,000 clones, roughly 83% of them singletons, with 16% in the top ten. Specified time point: recipient sample about 28 days before transplant, after cytoreduction. The V and J genes are TRBV4-3 and TRBJ1-1; D is undetermined. The receptor was derived from a man in his sixties with acute myeloid leukemia. Some clones in this sample may be carry-over from other donors' samples. The sequenced sample was peripheral blood mononuclear cells, obtained before stem cell transplant. The CDR3 here is CASSQEIGDLEAFF. CDR3 nucleotides: TGCGCCAGCAGCCAAGAAATCGGGGATCTTGAAGCTTTCTTT.